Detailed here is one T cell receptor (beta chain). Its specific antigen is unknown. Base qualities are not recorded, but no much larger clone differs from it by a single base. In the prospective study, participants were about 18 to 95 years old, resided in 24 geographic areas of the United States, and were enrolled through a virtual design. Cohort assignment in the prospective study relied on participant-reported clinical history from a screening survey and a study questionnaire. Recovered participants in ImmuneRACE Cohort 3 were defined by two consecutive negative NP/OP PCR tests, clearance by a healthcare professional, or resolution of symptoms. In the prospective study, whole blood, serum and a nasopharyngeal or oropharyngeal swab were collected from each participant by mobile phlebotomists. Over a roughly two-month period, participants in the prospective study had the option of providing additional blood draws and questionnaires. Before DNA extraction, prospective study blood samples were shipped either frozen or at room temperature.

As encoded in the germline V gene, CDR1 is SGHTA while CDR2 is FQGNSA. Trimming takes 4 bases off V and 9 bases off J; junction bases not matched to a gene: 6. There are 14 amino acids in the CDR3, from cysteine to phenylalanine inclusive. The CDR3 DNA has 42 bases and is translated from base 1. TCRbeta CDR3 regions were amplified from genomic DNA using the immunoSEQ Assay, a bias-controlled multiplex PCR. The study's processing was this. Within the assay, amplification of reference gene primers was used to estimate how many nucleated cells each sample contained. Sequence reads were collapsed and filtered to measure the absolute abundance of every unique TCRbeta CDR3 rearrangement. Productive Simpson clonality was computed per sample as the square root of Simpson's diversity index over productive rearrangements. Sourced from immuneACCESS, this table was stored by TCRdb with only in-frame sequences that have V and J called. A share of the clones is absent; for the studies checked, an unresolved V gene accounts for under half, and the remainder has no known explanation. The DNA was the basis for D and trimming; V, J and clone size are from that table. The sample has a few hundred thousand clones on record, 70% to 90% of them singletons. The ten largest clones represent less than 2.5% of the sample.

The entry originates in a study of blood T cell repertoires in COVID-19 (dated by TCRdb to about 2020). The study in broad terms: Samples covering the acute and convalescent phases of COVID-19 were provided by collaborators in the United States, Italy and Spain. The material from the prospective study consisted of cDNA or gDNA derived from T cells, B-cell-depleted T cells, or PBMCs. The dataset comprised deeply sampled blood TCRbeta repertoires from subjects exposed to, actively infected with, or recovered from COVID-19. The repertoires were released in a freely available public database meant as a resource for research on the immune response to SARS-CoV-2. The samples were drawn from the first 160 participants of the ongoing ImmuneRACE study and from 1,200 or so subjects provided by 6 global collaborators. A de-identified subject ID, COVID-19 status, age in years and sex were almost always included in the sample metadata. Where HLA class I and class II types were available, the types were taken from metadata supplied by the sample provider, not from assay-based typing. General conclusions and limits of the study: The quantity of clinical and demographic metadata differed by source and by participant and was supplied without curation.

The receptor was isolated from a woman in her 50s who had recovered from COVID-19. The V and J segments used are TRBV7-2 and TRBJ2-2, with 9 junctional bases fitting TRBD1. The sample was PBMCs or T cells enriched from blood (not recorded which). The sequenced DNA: TGTGCCAGCAGCTCGGGACAGGGAATTTGGGAGCTGTTTTTT. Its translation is CASSSGQGIWELFF.